This is a list of T cell receptor beta chains from one sample in a study of beta chain features in type 1 diabetes. Clones were read by immunoSEQ multiplex PCR, and TCRdb kept only the in-frame ones, dropping some. The repertoire holds 500,000 to 700,000 clones, with about a sixth as singletons. Sequenced input: naive CD4+ T cells from blood. All receptors come from a man aged 18 to 30 in good health. Both conserved end residues are part of each CDR3. A D gene is named only where the DNA matches it firmly. Not every row has a clone size; where given, it reads once, few, many or a size class.

V: TRBV28; size: .; J: TRBJ2-3; D: .; DNA: TGTGCCAGCAGTTTTGTACGGGGGAGGACAGGTACGCAGTATTTT; CDR3: CASSFVRGRTGTQYF
V: TRBV15; size: few; J: TRBJ1-2; D: .; DNA: TGTGCCACCAGCAGGGGTTATGGCTACACCTTC; CDR3: CATSRGYGYTF
V: TRBV7-2; size: .; J: TRBJ2-1; D: TRBD2; DNA: TGTGCCAGCAGCTTCGGCGGGAGTCTGGTTAATGAGCAGTTCTTC; CDR3: CASSFGGSLVNEQFF
V: TRBV6-1; size: once; J: TRBJ1-1; D: .; DNA: TGTGCCAGCAAGGCAGGGCCTCTGAACACTGAAGCTTTCTTT; CDR3: CASKAGPLNTEAFF
V: TRBV14; size: .; J: TRBJ1-1; D: .; DNA: TGTGCCAGCAGCCTCCAGGAGAACACTGAAGCTTTCTTT; CDR3: CASSLQENTEAFF
V: TRBV29-1; size: .; J: TRBJ1-3; D: .; DNA: TGCAGCGTTGGCGACACCACCTCTGGAAACACCATATATTTT; CDR3: CSVGDTTSGNTIYF
V: TRBV7-9; size: .; J: TRBJ1-5; D: TRBD1; DNA: TGTGCCAGCAGCAGAATTGGGCCACAGGGGGTTAGCAATCAGCCCCAGCATTTT; CDR3: CASSRIGPQGVSNQPQHF
V: TRBV30; size: .; J: TRBJ2-6; D: .; DNA: TGTGCCTGGAGATGCTACAGGGGGGGCAGCTCTGGGGCCAACGTCCTGACTTTC; CDR3: CAWRCYRGGSSGANVLTF
V: TRBV25-1; size: .; J: TRBJ2-1; D: TRBD1; DNA: TGTGCCAGCAGTGGGCCGGGGACAGGGGGGTACAATGAGCAGTTCTTC; CDR3: CASSGPGTGGYNEQFF
V: TRBV5-1; size: .; J: TRBJ2-5; D: TRBD1; DNA: TGCGCCAGCATCAGGACAGGGACTTTGCAAGAGACCCAGTACTTC; CDR3: CASIRTGTLQETQYF
V: TRBV2; size: .; J: TRBJ2-2; D: .; DNA: TGTGCCAGCAGTGAAGAGGGCTCGAACACCGGGGAGCTGTTTTTT; CDR3: CASSEEGSNTGELFF
V: TRBV29-1; size: few; J: TRBJ1-1; D: .; DNA: TGCAGCGTTGTACAGGGTACGAACACTGAAGCTTTCTTT; CDR3: CSVVQGTNTEAFF
V: TRBV29-1; size: few; J: TRBJ2-7; D: TRBD1; DNA: TGCAGCGTTCAAACAGGGGGCAGCTACGAGCAGTACTTC; CDR3: CSVQTGGSYEQYF
V: TRBV18; size: .; J: TRBJ2-7; D: .; DNA: TGTGCCAGCTCACCAAGGTCTAGGGCAAGCGGGCGCTACGAGCAGTACTTC; CDR3: CASSPRSRASGRYEQYF
V: TRBV18; size: .; J: TRBJ1-5; D: .; DNA: TGTGCCAGCGCCCAGGGGAGGAATCAGCCCCAGCATTTT; CDR3: CASAQGRNQPQHF
V: TRBV5-4; size: few; J: TRBJ2-7; D: .; DNA: TGTGCCAGCAGCTCGGGAAATCCTTCCTACGAGCAGTACTTC; CDR3: CASSSGNPSYEQYF
V: TRBV25-1; size: .; J: TRBJ1-6; D: .; DNA: TGTGCCAGCATTTATCTCCGAGGGGGGCCAAATTCACCCCTCCACTTT; CDR3: CASIYLRGGPNSPLHF
V: TRBV7-2; size: .; J: TRBJ2-2; D: TRBD1; DNA: TGTGCCAGCAGCTTATTCCGGACAGGGGCCACCGGGGAGCTGTTTTTT; CDR3: CASSLFRTGATGELFF
V: TRBV10-3; size: few; J: TRBJ2-4; D: TRBD2; DNA: TGTGCCACCAAGGCGGGAGACGTAGCCAAAAACATTCAGTACTTC; CDR3: CATKAGDVAKNIQYF
V: TRBV11-2; size: few; J: TRBJ2-5; D: TRBD2; DNA: TGTGCCAGCAGCCGACCGGGACTAGCGGGAGTTGAGACCCAGTACTTC; CDR3: CASSRPGLAGVETQYF
V: TRBV7-2; size: few; J: TRBJ2-3; D: TRBD2; DNA: TGTGCCAGCAGCGGGGGACTAGCGAGAACAGATACGCAGTATTTT; CDR3: CASSGGLARTDTQYF
V: TRBV28; size: .; J: TRBJ1-3; D: TRBD1; DNA: TGTGCCAGCAGACGGACAGGGCCTACTGGAAACACCATATATTTT; CDR3: CASRRTGPTGNTIYF
V: TRBV29-1; size: few; J: TRBJ2-7; D: .; DNA: TGCAGCGTTGTACCCTTGACACGCTACGAGCAGTACTTC; CDR3: CSVVPLTRYEQYF
V: TRBV7-9; size: few; J: TRBJ1-1; D: .; DNA: TGTGCCAGCAGCTTGAAGGGTTTAGGGAACACTGAAGCTTTCTTT; CDR3: CASSLKGLGNTEAFF